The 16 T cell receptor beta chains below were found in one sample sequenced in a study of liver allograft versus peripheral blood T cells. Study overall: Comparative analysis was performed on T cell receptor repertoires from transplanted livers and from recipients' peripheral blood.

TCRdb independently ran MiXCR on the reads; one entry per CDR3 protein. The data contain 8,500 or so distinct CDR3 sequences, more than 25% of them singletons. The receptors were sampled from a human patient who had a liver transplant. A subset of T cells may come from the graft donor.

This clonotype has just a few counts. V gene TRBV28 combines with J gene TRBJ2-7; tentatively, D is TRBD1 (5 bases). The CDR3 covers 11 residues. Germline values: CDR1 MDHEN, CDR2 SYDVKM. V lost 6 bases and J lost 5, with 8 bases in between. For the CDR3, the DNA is TGTGCCAGCAGCCCCAGGGACGAGCAGTACTTC. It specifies CASSPRDEQYF.

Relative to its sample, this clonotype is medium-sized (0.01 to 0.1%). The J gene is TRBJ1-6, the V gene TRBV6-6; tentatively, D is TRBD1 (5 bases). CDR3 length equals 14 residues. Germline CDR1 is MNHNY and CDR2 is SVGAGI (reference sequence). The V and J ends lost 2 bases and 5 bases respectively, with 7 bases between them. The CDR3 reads CASSYGQDNSPLHF. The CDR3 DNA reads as TGTGCCAGCAGTTACGGACAAGATAATTCACCCCTCCACTTT.

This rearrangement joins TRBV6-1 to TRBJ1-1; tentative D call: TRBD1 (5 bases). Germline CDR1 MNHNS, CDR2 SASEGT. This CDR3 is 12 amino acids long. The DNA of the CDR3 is TGTGCTTCGGGGGATCGCGACACTGAAGCTTTCTTT. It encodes CASGDRDTEAFF.

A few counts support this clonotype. The CDR3 DNA reads as TGTGCCAGCAGTGAGTCCCCGGGGGCCTTCAAATTTTCCTACGAGCAGTACTTC. Encoded protein: CASSESPGAFKFSYEQYF. V gene TRBV6-1 combines with J gene TRBJ2-7, with D tentatively TRBD1 or TRBD2 (6 bases each). Germline V gene sequence: CDR1 MNHNS, CDR2 SASEGT. With 3 bases removed from V and 1 base from J, the gap between germline ends came to 22 bases. The CDR3 is 18 amino acids.

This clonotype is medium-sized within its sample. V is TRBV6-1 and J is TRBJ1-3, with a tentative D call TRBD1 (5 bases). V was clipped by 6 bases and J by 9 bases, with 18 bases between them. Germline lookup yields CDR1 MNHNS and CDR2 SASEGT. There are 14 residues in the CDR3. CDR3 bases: TGTGCCAGCAGAACCCCGGGACGGCGTGGCACCATATATTTT. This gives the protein CASRTPGRRGTIYF.

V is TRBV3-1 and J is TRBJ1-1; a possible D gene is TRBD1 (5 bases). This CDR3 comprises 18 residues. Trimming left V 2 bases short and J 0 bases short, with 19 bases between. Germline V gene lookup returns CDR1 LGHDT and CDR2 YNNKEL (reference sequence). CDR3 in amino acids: CASSQLPEPGRMNTEAFF. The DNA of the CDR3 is TGTGCCAGCAGCCAACTGCCAGAACCGGGACGCATGAACACTGAAGCTTTCTTT.

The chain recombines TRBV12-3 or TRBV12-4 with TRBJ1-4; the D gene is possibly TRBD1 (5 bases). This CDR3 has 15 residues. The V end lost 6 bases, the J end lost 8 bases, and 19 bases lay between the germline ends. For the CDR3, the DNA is TGTGCCAGCAGCCAAAGCGGGGGGGTGAGGGAAAAACTGTTTTTT. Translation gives CASSQSGGVREKLFF.

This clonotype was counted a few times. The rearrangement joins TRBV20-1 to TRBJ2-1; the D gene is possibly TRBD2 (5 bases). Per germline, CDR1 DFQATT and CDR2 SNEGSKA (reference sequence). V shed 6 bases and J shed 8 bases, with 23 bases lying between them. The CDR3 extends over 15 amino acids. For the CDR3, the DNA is TGCAGTGCCCCAGATAAGTTGGAGGCCCCGCATGAGCAGTTCTTC. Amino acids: CSAPDKLEAPHEQFF.

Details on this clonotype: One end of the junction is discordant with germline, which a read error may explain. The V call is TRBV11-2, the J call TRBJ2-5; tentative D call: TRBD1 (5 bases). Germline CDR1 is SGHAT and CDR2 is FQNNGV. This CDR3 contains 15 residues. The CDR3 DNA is TGTGCCAGCAGCTTAGGGCAGGGCTTCCAAGGGACCCAGTACTTC. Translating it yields CASSLGQGFQGTQYF.

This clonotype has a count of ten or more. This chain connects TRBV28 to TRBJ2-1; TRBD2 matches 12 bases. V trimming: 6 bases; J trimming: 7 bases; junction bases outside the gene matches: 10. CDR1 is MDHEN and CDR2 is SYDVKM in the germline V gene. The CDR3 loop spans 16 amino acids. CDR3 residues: CASSRRLAGVINEQFF. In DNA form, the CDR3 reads TGTGCCAGCAGCCGTAGACTAGCGGGAGTTATAAATGAGCAGTTCTTC.

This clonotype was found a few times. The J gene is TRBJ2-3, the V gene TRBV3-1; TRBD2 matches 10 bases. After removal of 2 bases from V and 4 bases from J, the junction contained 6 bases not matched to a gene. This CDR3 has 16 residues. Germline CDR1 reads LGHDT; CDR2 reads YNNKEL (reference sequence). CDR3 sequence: CASSQRTSGGADTQYF. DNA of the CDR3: TGTGCCAGCAGCCAACGGACTAGCGGAGGTGCAGATACGCAGTATTTT.

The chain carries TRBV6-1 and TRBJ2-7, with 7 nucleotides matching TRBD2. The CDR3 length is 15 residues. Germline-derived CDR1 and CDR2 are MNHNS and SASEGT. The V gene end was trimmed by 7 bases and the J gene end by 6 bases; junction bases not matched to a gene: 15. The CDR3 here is CASILWTRLNAEQYF. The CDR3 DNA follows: TGTGCCAGCATTCTATGGACTAGACTTAATGCCGAGCAGTACTTC.

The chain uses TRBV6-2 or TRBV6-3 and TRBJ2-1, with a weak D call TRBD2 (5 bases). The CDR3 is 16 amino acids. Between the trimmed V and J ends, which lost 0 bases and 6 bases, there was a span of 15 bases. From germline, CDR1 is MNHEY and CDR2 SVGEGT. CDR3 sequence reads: CASSYSSSRILNEQFF. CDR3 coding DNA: TGTGCCAGCAGTTACTCATCTAGCAGGATACTCAATGAGCAGTTCTTC.

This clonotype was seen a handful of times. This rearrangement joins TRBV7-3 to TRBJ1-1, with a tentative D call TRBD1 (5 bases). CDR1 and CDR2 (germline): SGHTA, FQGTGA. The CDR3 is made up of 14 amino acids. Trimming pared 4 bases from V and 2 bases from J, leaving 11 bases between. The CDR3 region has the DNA TGTGCCAGCAGCTCCCTTGGACAAAACACTGAAGCTTTCTTT. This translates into CASSSLGQNTEAFF.

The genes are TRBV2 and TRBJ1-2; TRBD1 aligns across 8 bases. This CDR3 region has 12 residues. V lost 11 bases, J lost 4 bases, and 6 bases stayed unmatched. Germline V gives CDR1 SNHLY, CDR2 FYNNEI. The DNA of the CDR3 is TGTGCCGGGAGACAGGGGACCTATGGCTACACCTTC. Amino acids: CAGRQGTYGYTF. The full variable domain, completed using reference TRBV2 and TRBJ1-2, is EPEVTQTPSHQVTQMGQEVILRCVPISNHLYFYWYRQILGQKVEFLVSFYNNEISEKSEIFDDQFSVERPDGSNFTLKIRSTKLEDSAMYFCAGRQGTYGYTFGSGTRLTVV.

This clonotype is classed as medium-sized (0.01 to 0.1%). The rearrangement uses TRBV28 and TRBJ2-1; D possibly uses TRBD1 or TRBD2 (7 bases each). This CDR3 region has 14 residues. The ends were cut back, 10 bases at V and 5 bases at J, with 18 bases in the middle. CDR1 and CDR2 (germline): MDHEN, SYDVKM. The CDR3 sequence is CATSGGVFHNEQFF. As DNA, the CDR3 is TGTGCCACCTCAGGGGGGGTTTTCCACAATGAGCAGTTCTTC.